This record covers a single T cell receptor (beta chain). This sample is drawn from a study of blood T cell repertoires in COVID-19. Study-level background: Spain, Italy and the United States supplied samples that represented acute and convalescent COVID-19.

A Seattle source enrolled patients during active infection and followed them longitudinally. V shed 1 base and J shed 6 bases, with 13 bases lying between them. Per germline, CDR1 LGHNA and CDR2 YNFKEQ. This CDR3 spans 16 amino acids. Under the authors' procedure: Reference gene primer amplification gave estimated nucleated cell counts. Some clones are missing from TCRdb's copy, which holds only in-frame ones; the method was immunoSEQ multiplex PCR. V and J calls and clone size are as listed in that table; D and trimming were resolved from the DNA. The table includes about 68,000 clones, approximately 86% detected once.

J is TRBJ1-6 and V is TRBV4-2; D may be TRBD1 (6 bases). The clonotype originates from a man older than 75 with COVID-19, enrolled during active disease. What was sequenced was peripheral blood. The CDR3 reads CASSQVSPGANSPLHF. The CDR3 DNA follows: TGTGCCAGCAGCCAAGTTAGTCCAGGGGCTAATTCACCCCTCCACTTT.